One T cell receptor beta chain is described in this entry. Its specificity is unknown. The record originates from a study of T cells after yellow fever vaccination. The CDR3 covers 18 residues. The V gene lost 4 bases and the J gene lost 2 bases, with 22 bases spanning the gap. CDR1 is LGHNA and CDR2 is YSLEER in the germline V gene. Study-wide results and limits: Clonotype sharing between CD4 and CD8 compartments was small. Post-booster samples contained most primary-vaccination clones (approximately 96% CD4, around 88% CD8).

The study made its TCR cDNA through 5'RACE template switching. That step introduced a universal primer site along with UMIs. MiXCR, applied by TCRdb to the 5' RACE reads, yields one record per CDR3 protein. The repertoire has fewer than 350,000 distinct CDR3 sequences, approximately 3.9% of them found once; the top ten carry around 20%. The chain recombines TRBV4-3 with TRBJ2-3; D not resolved. The sample here was PBMCs, taken on the day of the yellow fever booster vaccination. This clonotype was sampled from a man between 18 and 35 years old who received the YFV17D yellow fever vaccine. The CDR3 region has the DNA TGCGCCAGCAGCCCCACCCTCGGCCCAGACCCGGACACAGATACGCAGTATTTT. Amino acid sequence: CASSPTLGPDPDTDTQYF.